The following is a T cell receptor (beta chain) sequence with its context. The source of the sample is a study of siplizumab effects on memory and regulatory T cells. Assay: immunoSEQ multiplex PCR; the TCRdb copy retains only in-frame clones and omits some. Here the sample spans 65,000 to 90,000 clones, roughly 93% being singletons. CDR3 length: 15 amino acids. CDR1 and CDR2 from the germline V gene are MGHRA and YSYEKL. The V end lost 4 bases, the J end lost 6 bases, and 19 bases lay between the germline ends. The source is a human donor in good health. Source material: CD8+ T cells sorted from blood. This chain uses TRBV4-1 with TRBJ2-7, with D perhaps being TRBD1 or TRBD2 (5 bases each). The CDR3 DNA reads TGCGCCAGCAGCCCAGGACCCGGGACCAGCAGCGAGCAGTACTTC. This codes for CASSPGPGTSSEQYF.